Sequencing of this T cell receptor beta chain was carried out in a study of regulatory T cells in long-lasting Graves disease. This clonotype was counted between two and nine times. Sample time point: newly diagnosed GD, antithyroid drugs for less than 3 months. Generation of the TCR library employed RNA extracted from PBMCs. Both iRepertoire HTBI primers and Arm-PCR of CDR3 regions were used to build the TCR beta libraries. TCRdb called the multiplex PCR reads again in MiXCR, with one record for every CDR3 protein. Of fewer than 550,000 distinct CDR3 sequences in the sample, approximately 16% were seen once. The same sample was also studied in work on T cells in Graves' hyperthyroidism and ophthalmopathy.

This TCR came from a woman aged 35-65 years with Graves disease. Sequencing was performed on peripheral blood mononuclear cells (PBMCs), taken at new diagnosis, from a patient treated with antithyroid drugs.

In nucleotides, the CDR3 is TGTGCCAGCAGTTTAGGGGAGGCGGCAAGCGGAGAGACCCAGTACTTC. Residues: CASSLGEAASGETQYF. This rearrangement joins TRBV6-9 to TRBJ2-5; possible D gene TRBD2, 6 bases. The CDR3 covers 16 residues. V was shortened by 4 bases and J by 4 bases, with 19 bases between the two germline ends. In germline, CDR1 is MNHGY, CDR2 SVAAGI.